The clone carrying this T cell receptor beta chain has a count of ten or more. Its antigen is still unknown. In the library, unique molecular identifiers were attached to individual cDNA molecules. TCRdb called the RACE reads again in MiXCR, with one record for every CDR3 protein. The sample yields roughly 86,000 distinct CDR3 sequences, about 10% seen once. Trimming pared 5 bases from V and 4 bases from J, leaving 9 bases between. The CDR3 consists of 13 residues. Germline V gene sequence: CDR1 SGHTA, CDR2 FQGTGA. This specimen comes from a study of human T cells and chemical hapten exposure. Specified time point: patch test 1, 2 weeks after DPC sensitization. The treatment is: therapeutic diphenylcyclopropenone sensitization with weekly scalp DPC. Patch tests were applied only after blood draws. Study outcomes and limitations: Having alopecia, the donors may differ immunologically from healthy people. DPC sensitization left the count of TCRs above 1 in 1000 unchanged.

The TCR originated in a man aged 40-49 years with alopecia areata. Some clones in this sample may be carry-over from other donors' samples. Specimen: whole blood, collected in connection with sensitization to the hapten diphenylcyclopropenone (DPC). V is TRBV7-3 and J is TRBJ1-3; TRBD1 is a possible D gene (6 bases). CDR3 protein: CASSPGAGNTIYF. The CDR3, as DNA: TGTGCCAGCAGCCCGGGGGCAGGAAACACCATATATTTT.